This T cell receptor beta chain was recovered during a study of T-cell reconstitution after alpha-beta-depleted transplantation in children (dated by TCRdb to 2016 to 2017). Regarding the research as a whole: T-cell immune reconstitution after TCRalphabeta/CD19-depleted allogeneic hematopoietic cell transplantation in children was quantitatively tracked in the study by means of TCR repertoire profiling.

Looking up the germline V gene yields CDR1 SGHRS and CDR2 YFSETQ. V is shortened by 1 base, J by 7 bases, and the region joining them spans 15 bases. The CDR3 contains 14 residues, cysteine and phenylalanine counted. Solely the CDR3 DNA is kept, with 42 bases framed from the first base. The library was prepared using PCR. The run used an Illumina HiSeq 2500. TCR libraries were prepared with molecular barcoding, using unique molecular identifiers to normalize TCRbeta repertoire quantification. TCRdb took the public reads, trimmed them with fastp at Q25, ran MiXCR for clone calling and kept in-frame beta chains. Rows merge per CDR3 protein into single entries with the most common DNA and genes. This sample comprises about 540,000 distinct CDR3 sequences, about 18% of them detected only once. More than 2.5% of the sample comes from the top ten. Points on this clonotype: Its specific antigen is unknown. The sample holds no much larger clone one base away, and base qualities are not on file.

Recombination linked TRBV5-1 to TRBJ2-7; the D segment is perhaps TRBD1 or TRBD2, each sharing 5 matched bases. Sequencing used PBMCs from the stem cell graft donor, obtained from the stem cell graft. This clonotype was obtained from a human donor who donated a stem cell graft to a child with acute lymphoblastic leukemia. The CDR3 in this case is CASSLPGRSPEQYF. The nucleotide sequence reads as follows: TGCGCCAGCAGCTTGCCGGGACGGTCCCCAGAGCAGTACTTC.